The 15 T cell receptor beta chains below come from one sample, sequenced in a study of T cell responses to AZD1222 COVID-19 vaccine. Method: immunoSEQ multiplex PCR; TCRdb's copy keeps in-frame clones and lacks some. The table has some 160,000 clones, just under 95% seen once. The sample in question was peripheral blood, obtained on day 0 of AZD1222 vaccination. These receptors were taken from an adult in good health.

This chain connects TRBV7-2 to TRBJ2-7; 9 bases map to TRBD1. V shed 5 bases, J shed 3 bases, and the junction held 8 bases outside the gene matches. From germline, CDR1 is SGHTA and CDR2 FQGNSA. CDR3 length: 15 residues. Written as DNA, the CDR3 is TGTGCCAGCAGCCAAATGGGACAGGGTATCTACGAGCAGTACTTC. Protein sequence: CASSQMGQGIYEQYF. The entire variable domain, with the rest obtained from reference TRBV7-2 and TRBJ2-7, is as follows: GAGVSQSPSNKVTEKGKDVELRCDPISGHTALYWYRQSLGQGLEFLIYFQGNSAPDKSGLPSDRFSAERTGGSVSTLTIQRTQQEDSAVYLCASSQMGQGIYEQYFGPGTRLTVT.

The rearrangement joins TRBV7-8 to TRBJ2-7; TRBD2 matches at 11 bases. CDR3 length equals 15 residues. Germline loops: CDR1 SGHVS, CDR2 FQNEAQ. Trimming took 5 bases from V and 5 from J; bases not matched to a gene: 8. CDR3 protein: CASSRVSGGANEQYF. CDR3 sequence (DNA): TGTGCCAGCAGCCGAGTTAGCGGGGGGGCCAACGAGCAGTACTTC. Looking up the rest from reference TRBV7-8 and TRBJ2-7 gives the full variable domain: GAGVSQSPRYKVAKRGQDVALRCDPISGHVSLFWYQQALGQGPEFLTYFQNEAQLDKSGLPSDRFFAERPEGSVSTLKIQRTQQEDSAVYLCASSRVSGGANEQYFGPGTRLTVT.

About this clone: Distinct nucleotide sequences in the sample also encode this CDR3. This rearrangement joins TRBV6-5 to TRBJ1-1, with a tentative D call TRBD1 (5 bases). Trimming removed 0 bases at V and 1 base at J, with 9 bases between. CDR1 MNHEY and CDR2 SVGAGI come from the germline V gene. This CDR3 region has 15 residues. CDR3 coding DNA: TGTGCCAGCAGTTACTCGAATAGGGGGAACACTGAAGCTTTCTTT. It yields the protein CASSYSNRGNTEAFF.

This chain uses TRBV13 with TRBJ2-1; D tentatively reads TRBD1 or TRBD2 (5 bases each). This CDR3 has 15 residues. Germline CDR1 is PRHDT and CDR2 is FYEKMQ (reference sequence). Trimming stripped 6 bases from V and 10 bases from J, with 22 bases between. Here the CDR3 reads CASRGKGTLRGEQFF. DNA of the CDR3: TGTGCCAGCAGGGGTAAGGGGACCCTTCGTGGGGAGCAGTTCTTC.

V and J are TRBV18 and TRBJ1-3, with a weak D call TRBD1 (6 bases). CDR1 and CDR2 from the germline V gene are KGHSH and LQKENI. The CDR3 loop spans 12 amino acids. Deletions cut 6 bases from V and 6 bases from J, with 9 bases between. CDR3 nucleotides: TGTGCCAGCTCTCACAGGGAAAACACCATATATTTT. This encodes CASSHRENTIYF.

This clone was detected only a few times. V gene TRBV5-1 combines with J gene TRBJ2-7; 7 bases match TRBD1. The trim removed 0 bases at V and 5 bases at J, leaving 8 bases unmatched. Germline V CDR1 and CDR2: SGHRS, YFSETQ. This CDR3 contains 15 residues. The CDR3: CASSLGGTVFNEQYF. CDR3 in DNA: TGCGCCAGCAGCTTGGGAGGGACAGTCTTCAACGAGCAGTACTTC.

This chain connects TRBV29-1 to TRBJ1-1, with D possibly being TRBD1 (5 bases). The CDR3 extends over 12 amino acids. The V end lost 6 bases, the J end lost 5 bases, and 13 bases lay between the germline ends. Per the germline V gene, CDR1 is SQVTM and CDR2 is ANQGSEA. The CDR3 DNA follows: TGCAGCGTAGGAGTCGGGGGGACTGAAGCTTTCTTT. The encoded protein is CSVGVGGTEAFF.

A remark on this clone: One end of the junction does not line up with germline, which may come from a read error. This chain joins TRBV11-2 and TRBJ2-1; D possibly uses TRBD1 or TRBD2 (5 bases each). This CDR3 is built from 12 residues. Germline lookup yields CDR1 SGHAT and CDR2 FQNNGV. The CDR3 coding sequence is TGTGCCAGCAGCTTTGTGACGGGGCCCCCGCTCTTC. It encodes CASSFVTGPPLF. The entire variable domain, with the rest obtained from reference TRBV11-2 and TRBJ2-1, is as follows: EAGVAQSPRYKIIEKRQSVAFWCNPISGHATLYWYQQILGQGPKLLIQFQNNGVVDDSQLPKDRFSAERLKGVDSTLKIQPAKLEDSAVYLCASSFVTGPPLFGPGTRLTVL.

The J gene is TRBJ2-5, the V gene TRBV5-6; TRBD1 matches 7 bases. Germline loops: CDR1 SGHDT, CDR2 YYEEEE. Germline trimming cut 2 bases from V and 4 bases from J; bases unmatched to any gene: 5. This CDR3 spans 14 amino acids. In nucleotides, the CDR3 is TGTGCCAGCAGCTTAACAGGGGTAGGAGAGACCCAGTACTTC. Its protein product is CASSLTGVGETQYF.

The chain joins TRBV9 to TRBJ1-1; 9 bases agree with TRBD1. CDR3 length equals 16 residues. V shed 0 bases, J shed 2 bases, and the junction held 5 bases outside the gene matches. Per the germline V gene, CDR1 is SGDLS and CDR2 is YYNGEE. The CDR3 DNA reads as TGTGCCAGCAGCGTAGTTGGGACAGGGTTTAACACTGAAGCTTTCTTT. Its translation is CASSVVGTGFNTEAFF.

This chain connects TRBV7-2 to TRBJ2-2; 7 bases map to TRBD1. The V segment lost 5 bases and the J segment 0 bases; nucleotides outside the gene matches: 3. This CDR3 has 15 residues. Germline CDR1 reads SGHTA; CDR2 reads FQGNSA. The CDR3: CASSPGGSNTGELFF. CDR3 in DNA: TGTGCCAGCAGCCCAGGGGGATCGAACACCGGGGAGCTGTTTTTT.

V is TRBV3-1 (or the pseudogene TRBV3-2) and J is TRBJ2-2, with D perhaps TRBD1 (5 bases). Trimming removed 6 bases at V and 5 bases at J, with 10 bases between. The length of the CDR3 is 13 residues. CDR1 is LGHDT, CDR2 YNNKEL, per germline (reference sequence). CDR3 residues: CASRVGVTGELFF. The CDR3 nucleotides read TGTGCCAGCAGGGTAGGGGTAACCGGGGAGCTGTTTTTT.

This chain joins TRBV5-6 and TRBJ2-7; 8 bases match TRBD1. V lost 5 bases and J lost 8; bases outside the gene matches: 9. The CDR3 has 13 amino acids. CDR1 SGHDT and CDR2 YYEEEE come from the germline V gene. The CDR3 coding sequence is TGTGCCAGCAGGAAAGGGACAGGCAAGAAGCAGTACTTC. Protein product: CASRKGTGKKQYF.

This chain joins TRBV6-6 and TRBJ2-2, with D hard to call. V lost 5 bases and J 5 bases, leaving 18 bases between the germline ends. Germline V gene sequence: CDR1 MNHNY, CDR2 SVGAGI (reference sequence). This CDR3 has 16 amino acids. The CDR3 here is CASSPSSDPGTGELFF. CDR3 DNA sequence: TGTGCCAGCAGTCCCAGCAGCGACCCCGGGACCGGGGAGCTGTTTTTT.

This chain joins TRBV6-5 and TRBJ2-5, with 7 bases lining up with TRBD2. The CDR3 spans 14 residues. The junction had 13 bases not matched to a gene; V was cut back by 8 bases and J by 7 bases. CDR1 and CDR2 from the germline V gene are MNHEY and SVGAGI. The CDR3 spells CASQPPGGKGTQYF. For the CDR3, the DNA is TGTGCCAGCCAACCCCCGGGGGGAAAAGGGACCCAGTACTTC.